The clone carrying this T cell receptor (beta chain) was counted at least ten times. The data are from a study of T cells after yellow fever vaccination. TCRdb re-analysed the 5' RACE reads in MiXCR, keeping a single row per CDR3 protein. Counted here are tens of thousands of distinct CDR3 sequences, less than 7% occurring once; the ten biggest clones make up 12%. Deletions cut 4 bases from V and 4 bases from J, with 13 bases between. The CDR3 consists of 14 residues. The germline CDR1 and CDR2 sequences are LNHDA and SQIVND (reference sequence). The rearrangement joins TRBV19 to TRBJ2-5, with D unclear. This sequence originates from a man aged 30-40 years who received the YFV17D yellow fever vaccine. This specimen consisted of PBMCs, either bulk or a sorted T-cell subset (CD4+, CD8+, memory, or dextramer-sorted; not recorded which), obtained 15 days after the yellow fever booster vaccination. The CDR3 DNA is TGTGCCAGTAGTAAGATAACAGACGGAGAGACCCAGTACTTC. It translates to CASSKITDGETQYF.